A selection of T cell receptor beta chains follows, all from one sample in a study of blood T cell repertoires in COVID-19. Clones were sequenced by immunoSEQ multiplex PCR, and TCRdb holds only the in-frame ones, with some missing. The data contain approximately 280,000 clones, approximately 90% of them singletons. Sequenced material: peripheral blood. The receptors originated from a woman aged 55-69 years with acute or convalescent COVID-19. The CDR3 runs from the conserved cysteine through the conserved F or W. Each record gives: D gene, J gene, V gene, CDR3 protein, CDR3 DNA. A D gene is named only where the DNA matches it firmly.

TRBD1 | TRBJ2-7 | TRBV7-2 | CASSLGGQGGEQYF | TGTGCCAGCAGCTTAGGAGGACAGGGGGGCGAGCAGTACTTC
TRBD1 | TRBJ1-2 | TRBV3-1/TRBV3-2 | CASSQEATGVYGYTF | TGTGCCAGCAGCCAAGAGGCGACAGGGGTCTATGGCTACACCTTC
TRBD2 | TRBJ2-3 | TRBV27 | CASSLIVLAGTSTDTQYF | TGTGCCAGCAGTTTAATCGTACTAGCGGGTACTAGCACAGATACGCAGTATTTT
- | TRBJ1-4 | TRBV9 | CASSPGDLGKEKLFF | TGTGCCAGCAGCCCAGGGGACCTCGGAAAGGAAAAACTGTTTTTT
TRBD1 | TRBJ1-6 | TRBV5-1 | CASSWDSRGQGGSPLHF | TGCGCCAGCAGCTGGGATAGCCGAGGACAGGGAGGTTCACCCCTCCACTTT
TRBD2 | TRBJ2-3 | TRBV11-2 | CASSFLTSGDTDTQYF | TGTGCCAGCAGCTTCCTGACTAGCGGGGACACAGATACGCAGTATTTT
TRBD1 | TRBJ2-7 | TRBV5-6 | CASSWDRAYEQYF | TGTGCCAGCAGCTGGGACAGGGCCTACGAGCAGTACTTC
- | TRBJ1-1 | TRBV5-5 | CASSLGVMNTEAFF | TGTGCCAGCAGCTTAGGGGTGATGAACACTGAAGCTTTCTTT
TRBD1 | TRBJ1-6 | TRBV28 | CASRRTGLRDNSPLHF | TGTGCCAGCAGACGGACAGGCTTAAGGGATAATTCACCCCTCCACTTT
- | TRBJ1-1 | TRBV18 | CASSRGAAGNTEAFF | TGTGCCAGCTCACGAGGTGCGGCGGGAAACACTGAAGCTTTCTTT
TRBD2 | TRBJ2-2 | TRBV4-3 | CASSQELPAGGAGELFF | TGCGCCAGCAGCCAAGAACTACCGGCGGGAGGGGCCGGGGAGCTGTTTTTT
- | TRBJ2-7 | TRBV7-6 | CASSRDTTYEQYF | TGTGCCAGCAGCAGGGACACCACCTACGAGCAGTACTTC
- | TRBJ1-5 | TRBV7-9 | CASSLAVRGSNQPQHF | TGTGCCAGCAGCTTAGCTGTTCGGGGTAGCAATCAGCCCCAGCATTTT
- | TRBJ2-7 | TRBV6-6 | CASGGYEQYF | TGTGCCAGCGGCGGGTACGAGCAGTACTTC
- | TRBJ1-5 | TRBV15 | CARIKRQDSRYSNQPQHF | TGTGCCAGAATAAAGCGACAGGATTCGCGGTATAGCAATCAGCCCCAGCATTTT